This record concerns one T cell receptor (beta chain) sequence. Its cognate antigen is unknown. The data derive from a study of beta chain features in type 1 diabetes. General observations from the study: Shorter TCRB CDR3s, moderately but significantly so, marked every one of the four CD4+ subsets in Type 1 diabetes patients. For patients, the naive, central memory and Treg TCRB repertoires appeared more alike than for healthy donors.

Looked up from germline, CDR1 is MDHEN and CDR2 is SYDVKM. The ends were cut back, 6 bases at V and 0 bases at J, with 16 bases in the middle. The CDR3 consists of 16 residues. What was sequenced were expressed TCRB transcripts, since all of the isolated RNA had been reverse transcribed. The data were produced by immunoSEQ multiplex PCR, yet TCRdb's version contains in-frame clones alone and is incomplete. The sample shows around 180,000 clones, approximately 8% of them seen only once. The rearrangement links TRBV28 to TRBJ2-3; D uncertain. Material: central memory CD4+ T cells from blood. The receptor was derived from a man between 18 and 29 years old with type 1 diabetes. The CDR3 region is CASRDKRRTSTDTQYF. The DNA for the CDR3 is TGTGCCAGCAGGGATAAGAGGCGCACTAGCACAGATACGCAGTATTTT.